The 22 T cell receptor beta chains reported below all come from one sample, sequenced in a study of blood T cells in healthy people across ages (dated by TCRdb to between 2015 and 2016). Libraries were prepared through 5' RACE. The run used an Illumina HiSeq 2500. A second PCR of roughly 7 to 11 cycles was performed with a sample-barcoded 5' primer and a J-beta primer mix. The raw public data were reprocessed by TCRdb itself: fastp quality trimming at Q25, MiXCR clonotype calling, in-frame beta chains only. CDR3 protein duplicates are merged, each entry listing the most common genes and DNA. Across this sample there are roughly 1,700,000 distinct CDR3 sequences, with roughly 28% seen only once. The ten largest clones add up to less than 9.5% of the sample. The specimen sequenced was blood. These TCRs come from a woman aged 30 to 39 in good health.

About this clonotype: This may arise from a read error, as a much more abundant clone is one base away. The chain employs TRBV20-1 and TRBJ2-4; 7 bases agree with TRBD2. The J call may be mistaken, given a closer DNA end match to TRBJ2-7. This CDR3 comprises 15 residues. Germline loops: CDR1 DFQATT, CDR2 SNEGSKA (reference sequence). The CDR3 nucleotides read TGCAGTGCCCAGGCGGGGGTCAAATTCCACCACGAGCAGTACGTC. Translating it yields CSAQAGVKFHHEQYV.

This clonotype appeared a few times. The CDR3 coding sequence is TGCGCCAGCAGCGAGGACAGGGAACAGCCCCAGCATTTT. Translating gives CASSEDREQPQHF. The chain combines TRBV5-1 with TRBJ1-5, with TRBD1 identical over 8 bases. After removal of 4 bases from V and 7 bases from J, the junction contained 4 bases not matched to a gene. The CDR3 is 13 amino acids. Germline loops: CDR1 SGHRS, CDR2 YFSETQ.

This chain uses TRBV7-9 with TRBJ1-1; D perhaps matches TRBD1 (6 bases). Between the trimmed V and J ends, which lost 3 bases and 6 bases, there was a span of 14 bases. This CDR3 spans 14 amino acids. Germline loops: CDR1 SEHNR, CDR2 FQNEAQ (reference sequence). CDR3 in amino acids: CASSFGGGSPEAFF. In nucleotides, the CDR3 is TGTGCCAGCAGCTTTGGAGGGGGGTCTCCTGAAGCTTTCTTT.

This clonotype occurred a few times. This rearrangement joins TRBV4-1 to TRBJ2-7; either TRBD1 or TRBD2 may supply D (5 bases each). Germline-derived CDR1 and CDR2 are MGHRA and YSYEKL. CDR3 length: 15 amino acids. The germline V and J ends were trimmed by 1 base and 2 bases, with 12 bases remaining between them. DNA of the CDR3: TGCGCCAGCAGCCAAGGGGACGGAGGACCCTACGAGCAGTACTTC. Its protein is CASSQGDGGPYEQYF.

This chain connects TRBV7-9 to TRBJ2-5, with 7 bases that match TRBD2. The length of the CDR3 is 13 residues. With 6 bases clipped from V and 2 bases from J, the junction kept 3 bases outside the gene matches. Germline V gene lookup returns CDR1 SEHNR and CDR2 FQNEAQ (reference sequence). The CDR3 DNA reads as TGTGCCAGCAGTGCGGGGGTACAAGAGACCCAGTACTTC. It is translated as CASSAGVQETQYF.

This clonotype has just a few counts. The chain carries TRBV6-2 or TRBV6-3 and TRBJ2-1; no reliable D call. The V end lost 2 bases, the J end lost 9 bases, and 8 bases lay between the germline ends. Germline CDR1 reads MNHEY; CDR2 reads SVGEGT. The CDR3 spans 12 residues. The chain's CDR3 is CASSYTRREQFF. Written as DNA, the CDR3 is TGTGCCAGCAGTTACACGCGGCGTGAGCAGTTCTTC.

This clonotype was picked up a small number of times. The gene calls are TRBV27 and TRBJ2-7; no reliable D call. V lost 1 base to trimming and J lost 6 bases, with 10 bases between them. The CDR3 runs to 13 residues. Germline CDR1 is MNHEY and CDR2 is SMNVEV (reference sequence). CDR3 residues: CASSLLSGREQYF. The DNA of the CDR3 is TGTGCCAGCAGTTTATTATCCGGGCGCGAGCAGTACTTC.

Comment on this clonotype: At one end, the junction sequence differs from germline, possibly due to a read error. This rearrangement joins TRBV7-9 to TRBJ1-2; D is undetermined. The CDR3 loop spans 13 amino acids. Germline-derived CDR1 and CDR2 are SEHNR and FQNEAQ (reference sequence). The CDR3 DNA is TGTGCCAGCAGCTATTCAAATAACTATGGCGACACCTTC. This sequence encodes CASSYSNNYGDTF. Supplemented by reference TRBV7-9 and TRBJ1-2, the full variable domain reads DTGVSQNPRHKITKRGQNVTFRCDPISEHNRLYWYRQTLGQGPEFLTYFQNEAQLEKSRLLSDRFSAERPKGSFSTLEIQRTEQGDSAMYLCASSYSNNYGDTFGSGTRLTVV.

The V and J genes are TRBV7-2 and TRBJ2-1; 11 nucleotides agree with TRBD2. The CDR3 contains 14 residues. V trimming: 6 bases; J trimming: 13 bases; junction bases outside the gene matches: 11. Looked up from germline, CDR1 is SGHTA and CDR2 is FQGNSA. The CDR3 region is CASRVIAGGETQFF. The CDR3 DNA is TGTGCCAGCAGAGTGATAGCGGGAGGGGAGACCCAGTTCTTC. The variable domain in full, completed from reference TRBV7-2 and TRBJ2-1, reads GAGVSQSPSNKVTEKGKDVELRCDPISGHTALYWYRQSLGQGLEFLIYFQGNSAPDKSGLPSDRFSAERTGGSVSTLTIQRTQQEDSAVYLCASRVIAGGETQFFGPGTRLTVL.

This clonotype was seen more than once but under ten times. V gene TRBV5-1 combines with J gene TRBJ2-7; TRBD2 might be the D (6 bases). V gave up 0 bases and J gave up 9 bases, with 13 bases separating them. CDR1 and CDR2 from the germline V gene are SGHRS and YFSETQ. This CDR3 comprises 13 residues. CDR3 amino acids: CASSLETSKMQYF. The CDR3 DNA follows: TGCGCCAGCAGCTTGGAAACTAGCAAGATGCAGTACTTC. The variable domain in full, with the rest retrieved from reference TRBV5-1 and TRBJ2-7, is KAGVTQTPRYLIKTRGQQVTLSCSPISGHRSVSWYQQTPGQGLQFLFEYFSETQRNKGNFPGRFSGRQFSNSRSEMNVSTLELGDSALYLCASSLETSKMQYFGPGTRLTVT.

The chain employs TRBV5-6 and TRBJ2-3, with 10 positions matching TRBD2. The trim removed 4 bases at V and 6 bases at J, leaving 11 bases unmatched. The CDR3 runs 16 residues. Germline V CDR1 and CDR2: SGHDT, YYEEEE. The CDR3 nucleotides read TGTGCCAGCAGCGGACCGGGACTAGCGAGGGTCGATACGCAGTATTTT. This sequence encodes CASSGPGLARVDTQYF. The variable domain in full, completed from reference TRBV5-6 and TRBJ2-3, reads DAGVTQSPTHLIKTRGQQVTLRCSPKSGHDTVSWYQQALGQGPQFIFQYYEEEERQRGNFPDRFSGHQFPNYSSELNVNALLLGDSALYLCASSGPGLARVDTQYFGPGTRLTVL.

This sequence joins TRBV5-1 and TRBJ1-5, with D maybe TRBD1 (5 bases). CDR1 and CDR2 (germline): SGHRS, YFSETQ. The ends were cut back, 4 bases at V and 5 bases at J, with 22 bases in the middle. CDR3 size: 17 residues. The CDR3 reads CASSPGVRTRDYQPQHF. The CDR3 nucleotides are TGCGCCAGCAGCCCTGGAGTCCGGACACGGGATTATCAGCCCCAGCATTTT.

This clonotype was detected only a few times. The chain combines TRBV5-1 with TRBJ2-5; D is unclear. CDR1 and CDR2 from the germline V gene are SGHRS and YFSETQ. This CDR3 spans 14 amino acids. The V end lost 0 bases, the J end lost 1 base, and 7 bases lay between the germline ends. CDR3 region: CASSLEYLQETQYF. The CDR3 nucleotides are TGCGCCAGCAGCTTGGAGTACCTCCAAGAGACCCAGTACTTC.

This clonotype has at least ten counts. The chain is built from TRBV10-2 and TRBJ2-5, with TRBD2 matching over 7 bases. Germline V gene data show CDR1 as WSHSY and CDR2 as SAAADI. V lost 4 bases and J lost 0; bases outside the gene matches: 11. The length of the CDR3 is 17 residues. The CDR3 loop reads CASSAGRASGNQETQYF. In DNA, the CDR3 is TGCGCCAGCAGTGCCGGTCGGGCTAGCGGAAACCAAGAGACCCAGTACTTC.

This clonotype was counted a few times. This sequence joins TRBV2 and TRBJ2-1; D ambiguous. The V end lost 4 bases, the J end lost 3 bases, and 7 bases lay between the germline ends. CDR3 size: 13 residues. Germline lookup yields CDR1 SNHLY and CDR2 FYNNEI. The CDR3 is CASSVQGYNEQFF. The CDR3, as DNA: TGTGCCAGCAGTGTTCAAGGCTACAATGAGCAGTTCTTC.

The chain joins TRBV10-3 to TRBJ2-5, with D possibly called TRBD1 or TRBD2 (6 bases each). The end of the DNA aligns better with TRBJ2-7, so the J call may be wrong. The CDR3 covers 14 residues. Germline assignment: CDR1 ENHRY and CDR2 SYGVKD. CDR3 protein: CAISGGANPGEQYF. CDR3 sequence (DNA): TGTGCCATCAGTGGGGGGGCTAATCCCGGCGAGCAGTACTTC.

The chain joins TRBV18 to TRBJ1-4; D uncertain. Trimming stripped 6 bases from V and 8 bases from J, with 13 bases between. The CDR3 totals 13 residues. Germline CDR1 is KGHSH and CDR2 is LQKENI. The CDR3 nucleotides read TGTGCCAGCTCGCCTCTTCTGGAGGAAAAACTGTTTTTT. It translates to CASSPLLEEKLFF.

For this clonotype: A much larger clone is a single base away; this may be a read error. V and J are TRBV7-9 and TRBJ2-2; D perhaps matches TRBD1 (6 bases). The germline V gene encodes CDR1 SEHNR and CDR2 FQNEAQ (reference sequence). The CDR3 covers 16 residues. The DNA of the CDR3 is TGTGTCAGCAGCTTAGCCGGGACAACGAACACCGGGGAGCTGTTTTTT. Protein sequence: CVSSLAGTTNTGELFF.

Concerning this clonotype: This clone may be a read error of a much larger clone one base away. CDR3 sequence (DNA): TGTGCCAGCGGGGGACCTATGGGAGAGCAGTACTTC. Protein: CASGGPMGEQYF. The chain has TRBV2 and TRBJ2-7, with D perhaps assigned TRBD1 or TRBD2 (5 bases each). V dropped 8 bases and J dropped 7 bases, with 15 bases sitting between them. The CDR3 covers 12 residues. Per germline, CDR1 SNHLY and CDR2 FYNNEI.

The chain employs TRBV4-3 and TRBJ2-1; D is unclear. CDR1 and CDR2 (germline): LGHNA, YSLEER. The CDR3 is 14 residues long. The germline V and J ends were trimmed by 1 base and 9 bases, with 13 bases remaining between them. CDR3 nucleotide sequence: TGCGCCAGCAGCCAAGCTGAGACCCACACTGAGCAGTTCTTC. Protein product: CASSQAETHTEQFF.

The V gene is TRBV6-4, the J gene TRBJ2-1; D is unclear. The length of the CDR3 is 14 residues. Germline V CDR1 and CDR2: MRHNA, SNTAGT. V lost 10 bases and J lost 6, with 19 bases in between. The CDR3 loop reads CATSAMPFGNEQFF. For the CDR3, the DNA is TGTGCCACTTCGGCTATGCCCTTCGGCAATGAGCAGTTCTTC.

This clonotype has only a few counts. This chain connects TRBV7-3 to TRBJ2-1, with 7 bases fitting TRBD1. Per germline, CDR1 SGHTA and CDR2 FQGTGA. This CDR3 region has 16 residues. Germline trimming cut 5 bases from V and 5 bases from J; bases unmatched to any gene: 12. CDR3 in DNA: TGTGCCAGCAGCCCTAGCCGGGACAGAGTGGACAATGAGCAGTTCTTC. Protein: CASSPSRDRVDNEQFF.